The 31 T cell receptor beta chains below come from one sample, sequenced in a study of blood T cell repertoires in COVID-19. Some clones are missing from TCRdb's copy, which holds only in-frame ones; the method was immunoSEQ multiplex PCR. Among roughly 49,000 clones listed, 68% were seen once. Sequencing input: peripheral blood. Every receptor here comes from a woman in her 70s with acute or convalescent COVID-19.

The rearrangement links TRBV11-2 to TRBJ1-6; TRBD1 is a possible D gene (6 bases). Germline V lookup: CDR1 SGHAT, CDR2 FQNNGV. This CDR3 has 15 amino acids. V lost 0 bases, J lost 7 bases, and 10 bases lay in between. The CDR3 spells CASSLDRGGNSPLHF. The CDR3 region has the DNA TGTGCCAGCAGCTTAGACAGGGGTGGGAATTCACCCCTCCACTTT.

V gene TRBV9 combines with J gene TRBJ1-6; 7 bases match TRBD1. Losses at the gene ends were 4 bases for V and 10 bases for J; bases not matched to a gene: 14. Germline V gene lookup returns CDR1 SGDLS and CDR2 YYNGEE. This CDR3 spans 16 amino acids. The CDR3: CASSTKGGPQRSPLHF. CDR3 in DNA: TGTGCCAGCAGCACAAAAGGGGGCCCTCAGAGGTCACCCCTCCACTTT.

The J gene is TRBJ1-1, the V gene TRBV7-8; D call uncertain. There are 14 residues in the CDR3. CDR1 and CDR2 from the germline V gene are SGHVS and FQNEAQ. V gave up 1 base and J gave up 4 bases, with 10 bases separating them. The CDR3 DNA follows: TGTGCCAGCAGCTTAGGGCAGAGAGGCACTGAAGCTTTCTTT. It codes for CASSLGQRGTEAFF.

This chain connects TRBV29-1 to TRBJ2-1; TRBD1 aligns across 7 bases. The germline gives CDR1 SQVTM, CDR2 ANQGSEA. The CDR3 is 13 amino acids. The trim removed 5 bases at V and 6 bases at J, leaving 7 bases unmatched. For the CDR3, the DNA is TGCAGCGTTCACGGACAGGTTGGCAATGAGCAGTTCTTC. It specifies CSVHGQVGNEQFF.

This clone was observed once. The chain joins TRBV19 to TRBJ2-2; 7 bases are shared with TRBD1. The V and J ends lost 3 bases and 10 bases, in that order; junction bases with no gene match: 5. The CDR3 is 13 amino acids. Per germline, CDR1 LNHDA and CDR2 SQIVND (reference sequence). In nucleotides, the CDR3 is TGTGCCAGTAGTATGACAGGGCTAGTGGAGCTGTTTTTT. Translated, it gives CASSMTGLVELFF. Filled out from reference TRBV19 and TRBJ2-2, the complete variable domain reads DGGITQSPKYLFRKEGQNVTLSCEQNLNHDAMYWYRQDPGQGLRLIYYSQIVNDFQKGDIAEGYSVSREKKESFPLTVTSAQKNPTAFYLCASSMTGLVELFFGEGSRLTVL.

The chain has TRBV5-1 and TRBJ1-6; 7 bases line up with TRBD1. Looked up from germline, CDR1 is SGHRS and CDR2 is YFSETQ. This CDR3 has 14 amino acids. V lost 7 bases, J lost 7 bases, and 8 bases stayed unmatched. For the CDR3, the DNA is TGCGCCAGCCACTCCGGACAGGCAAATTCACCCCTCCACTTT. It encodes CASHSGQANSPLHF.

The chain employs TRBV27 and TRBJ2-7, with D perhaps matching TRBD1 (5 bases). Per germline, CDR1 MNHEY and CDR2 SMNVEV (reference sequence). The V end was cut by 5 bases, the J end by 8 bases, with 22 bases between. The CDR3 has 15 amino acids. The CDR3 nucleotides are TGTGCCAGCAGTCCACACAGGTCTCGTCCTACGAAGCAGTACTTC. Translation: CASSPHRSRPTKQYF.

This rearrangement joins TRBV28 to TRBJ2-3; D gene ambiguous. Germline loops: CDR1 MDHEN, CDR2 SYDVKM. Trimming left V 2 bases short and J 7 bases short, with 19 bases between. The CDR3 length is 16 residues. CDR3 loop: CASSLTIGPEDHTQYF. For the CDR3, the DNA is TGTGCCAGCAGTTTAACGATTGGCCCAGAAGATCATACGCAGTATTTT.

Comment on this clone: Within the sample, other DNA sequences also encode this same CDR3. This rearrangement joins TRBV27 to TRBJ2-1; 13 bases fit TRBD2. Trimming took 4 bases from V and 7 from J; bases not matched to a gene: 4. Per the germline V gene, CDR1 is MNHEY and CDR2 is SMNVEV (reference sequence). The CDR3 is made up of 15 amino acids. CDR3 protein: CASSSGTSGKNEQFF. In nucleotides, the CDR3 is TGTGCCAGCAGTTCGGGGACTAGCGGGAAGAATGAGCAGTTCTTC.

The CDR3 is CASRGGQGNNQPQHF. CDR3 coding DNA: TGTGCCAGCAGGGGTGGACAGGGAAACAATCAGCCCCAGCATTTT. The V and J genes are TRBV6-5 and TRBJ1-5; 8 nucleotides align to TRBD1. CDR3 size: 15 residues. The germline V gene encodes CDR1 MNHEY and CDR2 SVGAGI. After removal of 6 bases from V and 3 bases from J, the junction contained 7 bases not matched to a gene.

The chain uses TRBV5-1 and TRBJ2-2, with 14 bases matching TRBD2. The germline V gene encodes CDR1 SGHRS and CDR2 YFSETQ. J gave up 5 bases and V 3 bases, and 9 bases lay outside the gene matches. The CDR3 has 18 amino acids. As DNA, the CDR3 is TGCGCCAGCAGCTATACCGGGACTAGCGGGAGTCCGACCGGGGAGCTGTTTTTT. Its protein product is CASSYTGTSGSPTGELFF.

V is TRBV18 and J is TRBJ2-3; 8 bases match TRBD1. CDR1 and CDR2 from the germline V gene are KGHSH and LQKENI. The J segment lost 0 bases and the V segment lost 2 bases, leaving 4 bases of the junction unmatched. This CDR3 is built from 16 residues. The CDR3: CASSPRQGPSTDTQYF. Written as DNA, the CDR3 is TGTGCCAGCTCACCAAGACAGGGGCCTAGCACAGATACGCAGTATTTT.

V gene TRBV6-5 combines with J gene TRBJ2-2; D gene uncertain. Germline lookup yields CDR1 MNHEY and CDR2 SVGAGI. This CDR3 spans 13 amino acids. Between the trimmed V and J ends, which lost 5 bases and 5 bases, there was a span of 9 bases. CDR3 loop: CASSMSETGELFF. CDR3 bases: TGTGCCAGCAGTATGAGCGAAACCGGGGAGCTGTTTTTT.

The CDR3 DNA reads as TGTGCCAGCAGCTTTCGTACAGCGGGAGGGAAATACACGAACACCGGGGAGCTGTTTTTT. It specifies CASSFRTAGGKYTNTGELFF. This chain uses TRBV5-4 with TRBJ2-2, with 10 bases matching TRBD2. The CDR3 contains 20 residues. Germline lookup yields CDR1 SGHNT and CDR2 YYREEE (reference sequence). The J segment lost 0 bases and the V segment lost 2 bases, leaving 13 bases of the junction unmatched. Variable domain in full (rest from reference TRBV5-4 and TRBJ2-2): ETGVTQSPTHLIKTRGQQVTLRCSSQSGHNTVSWYQQALGQGPQFIFQYYREEENGRGNFPPRFSGLQFPNYSSELNVNALELDDSALYLCASSFRTAGGKYTNTGELFFGEGSRLTVL.

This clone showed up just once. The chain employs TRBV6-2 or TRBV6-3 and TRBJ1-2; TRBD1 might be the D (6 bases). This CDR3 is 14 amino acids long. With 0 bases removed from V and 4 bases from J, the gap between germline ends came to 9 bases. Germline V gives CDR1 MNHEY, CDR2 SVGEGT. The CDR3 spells CASSYSRQAYGYTF. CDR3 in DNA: TGTGCCAGCAGTTACTCGAGACAGGCCTATGGCTACACCTTC.

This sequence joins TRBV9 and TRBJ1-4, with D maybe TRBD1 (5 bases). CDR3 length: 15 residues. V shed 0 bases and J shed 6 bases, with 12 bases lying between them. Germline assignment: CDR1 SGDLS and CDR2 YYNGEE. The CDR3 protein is CASSVEAGRDEKLFF. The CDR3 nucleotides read TGTGCCAGCAGCGTAGAGGCAGGGAGGGATGAAAAACTGTTTTTT.

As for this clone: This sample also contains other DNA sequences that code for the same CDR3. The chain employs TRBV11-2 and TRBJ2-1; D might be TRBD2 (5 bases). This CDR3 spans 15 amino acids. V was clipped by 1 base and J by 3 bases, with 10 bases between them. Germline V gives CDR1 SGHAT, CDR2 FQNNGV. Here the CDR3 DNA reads TGTGCCAGCAGCTTAGGGCCGGGGTTCTACAATGAGCAGTTCTTC. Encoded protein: CASSLGPGFYNEQFF.

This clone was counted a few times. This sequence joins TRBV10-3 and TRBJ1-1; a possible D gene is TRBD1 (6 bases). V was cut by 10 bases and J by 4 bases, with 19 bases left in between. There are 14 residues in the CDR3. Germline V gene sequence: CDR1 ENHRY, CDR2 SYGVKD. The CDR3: CASNPAGAATEAFF. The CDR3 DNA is TGTGCCAGTAACCCGGCGGGGGCGGCCACTGAAGCTTTCTTT.

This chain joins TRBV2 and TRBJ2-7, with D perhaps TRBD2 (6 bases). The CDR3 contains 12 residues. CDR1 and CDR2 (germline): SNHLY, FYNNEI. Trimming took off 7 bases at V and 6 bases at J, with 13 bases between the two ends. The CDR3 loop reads CASIEVGGEQYF. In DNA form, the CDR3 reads TGTGCCAGCATCGAGGTCGGGGGCGAGCAGTACTTC.

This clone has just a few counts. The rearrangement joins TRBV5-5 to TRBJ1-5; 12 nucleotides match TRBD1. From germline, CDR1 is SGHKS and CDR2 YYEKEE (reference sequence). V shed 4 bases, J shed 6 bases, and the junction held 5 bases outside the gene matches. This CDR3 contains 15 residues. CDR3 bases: TGTGCCAGCAGCGGGGACAGGGGGCGAGGTCAGCCCCAGCATTTT. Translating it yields CASSGDRGRGQPQHF.

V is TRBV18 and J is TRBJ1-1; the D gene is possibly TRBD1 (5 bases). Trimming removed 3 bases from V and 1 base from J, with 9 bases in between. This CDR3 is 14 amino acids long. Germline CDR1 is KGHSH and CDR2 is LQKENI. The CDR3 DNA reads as TGTGCCAGCTCACCCCTTAGGGGGAACACTGAAGCTTTCTTT. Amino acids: CASSPLRGNTEAFF.

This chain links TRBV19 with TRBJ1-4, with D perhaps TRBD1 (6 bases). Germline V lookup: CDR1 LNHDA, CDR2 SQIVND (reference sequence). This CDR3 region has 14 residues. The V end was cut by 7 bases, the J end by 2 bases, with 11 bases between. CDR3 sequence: CASMGQGTNEKLFF. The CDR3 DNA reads TGTGCCAGTATGGGGCAGGGGACTAATGAAAAACTGTTTTTT.

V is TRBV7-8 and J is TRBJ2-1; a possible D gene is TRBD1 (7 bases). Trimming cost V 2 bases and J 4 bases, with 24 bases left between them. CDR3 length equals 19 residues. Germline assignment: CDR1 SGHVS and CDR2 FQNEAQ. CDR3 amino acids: CASSLHPGTTQGGYNEQFF. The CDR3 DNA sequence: TGTGCCAGCAGCTTACACCCTGGTACTACCCAGGGGGGTTACAATGAGCAGTTCTTC.

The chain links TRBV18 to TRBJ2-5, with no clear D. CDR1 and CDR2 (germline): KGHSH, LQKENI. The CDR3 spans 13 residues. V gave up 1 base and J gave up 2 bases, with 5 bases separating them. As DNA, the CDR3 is TGTGCCAGCTCACCACAGCCGCAAGAGACCCAGTACTTC. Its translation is CASSPQPQETQYF.

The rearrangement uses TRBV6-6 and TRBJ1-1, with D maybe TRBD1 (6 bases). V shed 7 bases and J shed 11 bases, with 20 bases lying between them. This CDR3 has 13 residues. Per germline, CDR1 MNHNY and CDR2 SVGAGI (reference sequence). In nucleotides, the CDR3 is TGTGCCAGCACCGAACGGGGGGGCTTTGGGGCTTTCTTT. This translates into CASTERGGFGAFF.

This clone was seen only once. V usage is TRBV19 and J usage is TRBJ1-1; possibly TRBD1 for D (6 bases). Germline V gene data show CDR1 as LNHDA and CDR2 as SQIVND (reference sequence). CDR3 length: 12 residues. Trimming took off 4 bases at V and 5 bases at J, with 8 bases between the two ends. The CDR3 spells CASSNRVTEAFF. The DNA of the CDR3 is TGTGCCAGTAGTAACAGGGTTACTGAAGCTTTCTTT.

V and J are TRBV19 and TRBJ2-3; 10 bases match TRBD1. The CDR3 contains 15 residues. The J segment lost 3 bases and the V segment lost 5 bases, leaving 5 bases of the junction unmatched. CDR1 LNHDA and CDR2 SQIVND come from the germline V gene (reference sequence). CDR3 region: CASSAGTGVTDTQYF. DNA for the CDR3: TGTGCCAGTAGTGCCGGGACAGGGGTGACAGATACGCAGTATTTT.

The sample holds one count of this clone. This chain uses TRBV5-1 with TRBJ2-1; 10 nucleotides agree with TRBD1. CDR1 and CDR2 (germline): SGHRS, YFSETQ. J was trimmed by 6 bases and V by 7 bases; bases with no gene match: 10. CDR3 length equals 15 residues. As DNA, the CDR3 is TGCGCCAGCGCCCTCGGGGGGACAGGGGTCAATGAGCAGTTCTTC. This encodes CASALGGTGVNEQFF. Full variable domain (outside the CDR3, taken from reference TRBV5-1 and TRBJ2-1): KAGVTQTPRYLIKTRGQQVTLSCSPISGHRSVSWYQQTPGQGLQFLFEYFSETQRNKGNFPGRFSGRQFSNSRSEMNVSTLELGDSALYLCASALGGTGVNEQFFGPGTRLTVL.

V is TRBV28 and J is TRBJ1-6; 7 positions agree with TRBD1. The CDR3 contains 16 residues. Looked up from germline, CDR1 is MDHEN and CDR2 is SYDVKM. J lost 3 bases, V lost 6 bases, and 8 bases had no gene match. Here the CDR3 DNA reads TGTGCCAGCAGGCTCCCGGGACAGTTCTATAATTCACCCCTCCACTTT. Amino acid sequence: CASRLPGQFYNSPLHF. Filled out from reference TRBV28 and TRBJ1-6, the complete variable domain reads DVKVTQSSRYLVKRTGEKVFLECVQDMDHENMFWYRQDPGLGLRLIYFSYDVKMKEKGDIPEGYSVSREKKERFSLILESASTNQTSMYLCASRLPGQFYNSPLHFGNGTRLTVT.

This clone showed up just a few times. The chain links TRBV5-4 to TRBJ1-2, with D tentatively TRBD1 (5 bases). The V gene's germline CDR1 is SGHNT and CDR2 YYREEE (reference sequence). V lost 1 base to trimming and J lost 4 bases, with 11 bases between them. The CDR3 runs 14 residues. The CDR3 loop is CASSLSQGSYGYTF. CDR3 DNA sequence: TGTGCCAGCAGCTTGAGTCAGGGAAGCTATGGCTACACCTTC.

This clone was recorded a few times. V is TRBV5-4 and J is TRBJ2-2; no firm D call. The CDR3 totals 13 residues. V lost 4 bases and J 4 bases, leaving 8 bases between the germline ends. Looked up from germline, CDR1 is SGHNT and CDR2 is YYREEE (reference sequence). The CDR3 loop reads CASSLGVTGELFF. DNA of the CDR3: TGTGCCAGCAGCCTGGGCGTCACCGGGGAGCTGTTTTTT.